This section outlines one T cell receptor (beta chain) sequence together with its context. Its antigen is unknown. Time point specified: inflamed ileum from the surgical specimen. Adults with ileal or ileocolonic Crohn's disease and an indication for resection were eligible. TCRdb's copy holds only in-frame clones and misses some; the assay was immunoSEQ multiplex PCR. The table records some 16,000 clones, about 92% of them present only once. This CDR3 contains 16 residues. These data originate in a study of T cell repertoires in ileal Crohn's disease. Whole-study findings and limits: Mucosal expansions were suggested to be mainly CD8 T cells. Clonality above 26.8% at surgery always came with endoscopic recurrence.

The specimen was ileal tissue. V and J are TRBV21-1 and TRBJ1-5. The J call is uncertain, as TRBJ2-3 better fits the DNA end. TRBV21-1 is a pseudogene. The clonotype was recovered from an adult with Crohn's disease. The CDR3 DNA sequence: TGTGCCAGCAGCAAAGGGGCGGAATATAGCAATCAGCCCCAGTATTTT. Protein sequence: CASSKGAEYSNQPQYF.